Below, one TCR beta chain is given with its context. How the authors handled the data: Reference gene primer amplification gave nucleated cell count estimates. The method was immunoSEQ multiplex PCR; TCRdb's version includes in-frame clones alone and lacks a portion of them. V, J and clone size reflect that table, while D and trimming were determined from the DNA. The table has over 150,000 clones, approximately 88% seen once. This entry comes from a study of blood T cell repertoires in COVID-19. Looking at the study overall: The United States, Italy and Spain provided the acute and convalescent COVID-19 samples. Sources were T cells, B-cell-depleted T cells, or PBMCs; the material itself was cDNA or gDNA.

The CDR3 runs to 16 residues. Germline CDR1 is MDHEN and CDR2 is SYDVKM. Trimming removed 9 bases at V and 1 base at J, with 21 bases between. The chain has TRBV28 and TRBJ1-1; no definite D call. The sample consisted of peripheral blood. The sequence was collected from a woman between 55 and 75 years old who had recovered from COVID-19. In DNA form, the CDR3 reads TGTGCCAGTCCAACACCGGGAGCTTCTGCGAACACTGAAGCTTTCTTT. It codes for CASPTPGASANTEAFF.